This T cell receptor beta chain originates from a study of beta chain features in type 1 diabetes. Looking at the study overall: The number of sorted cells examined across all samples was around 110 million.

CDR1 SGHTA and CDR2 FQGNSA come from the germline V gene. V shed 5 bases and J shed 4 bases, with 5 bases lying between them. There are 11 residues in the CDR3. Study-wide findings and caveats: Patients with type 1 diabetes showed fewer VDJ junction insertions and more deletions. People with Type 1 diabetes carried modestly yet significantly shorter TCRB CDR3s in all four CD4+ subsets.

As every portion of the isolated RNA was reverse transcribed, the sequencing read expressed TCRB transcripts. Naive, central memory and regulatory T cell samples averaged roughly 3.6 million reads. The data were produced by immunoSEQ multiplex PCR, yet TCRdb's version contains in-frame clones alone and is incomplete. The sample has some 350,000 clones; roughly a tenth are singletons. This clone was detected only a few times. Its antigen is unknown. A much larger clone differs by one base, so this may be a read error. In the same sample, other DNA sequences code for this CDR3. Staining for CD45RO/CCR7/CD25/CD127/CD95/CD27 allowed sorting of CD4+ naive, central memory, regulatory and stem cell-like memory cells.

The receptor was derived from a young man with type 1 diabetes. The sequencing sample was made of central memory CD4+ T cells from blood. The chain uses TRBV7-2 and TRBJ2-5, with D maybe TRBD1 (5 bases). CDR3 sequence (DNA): TGTGCCAGCAGCCAGGGAGAGACCCAGTACTTC. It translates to CASSQGETQYF. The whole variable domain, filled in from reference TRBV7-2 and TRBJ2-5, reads GAGVSQSPSNKVTEKGKDVELRCDPISGHTALYWYRQSLGQGLEFLIYFQGNSAPDKSGLPSDRFSAERTGGSVSTLTIQRTQQEDSAVYLCASSQGETQYFGPGTRLLVL.